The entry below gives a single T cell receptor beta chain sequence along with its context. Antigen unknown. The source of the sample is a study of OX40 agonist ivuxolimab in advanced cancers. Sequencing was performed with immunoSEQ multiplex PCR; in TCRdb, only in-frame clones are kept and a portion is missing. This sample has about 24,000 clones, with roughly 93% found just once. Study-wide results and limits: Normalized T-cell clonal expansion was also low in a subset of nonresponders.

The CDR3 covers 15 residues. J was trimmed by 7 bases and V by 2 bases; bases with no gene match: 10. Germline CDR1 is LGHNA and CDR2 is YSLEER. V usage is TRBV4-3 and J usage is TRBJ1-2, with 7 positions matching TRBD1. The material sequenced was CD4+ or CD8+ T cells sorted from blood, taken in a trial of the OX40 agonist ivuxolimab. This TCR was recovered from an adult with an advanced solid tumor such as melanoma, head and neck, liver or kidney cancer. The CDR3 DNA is TGCGCCAGCAGCCAATCTATAACAGGGGCGACTGGCTACACCTTC. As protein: CASSQSITGATGYTF.